This is a list of T cell receptor beta chains from one sample in a study of control samples from healthy donors and cancer patients. Produced via immunoSEQ multiplex PCR; TCRdb's table is partial and in-frame only. Of almost 90,000 clones in the sample, around nine tenths are singletons; the top ten hold about 21%. The sample was blood. These TCRs come from a man younger than 45 in good health. Both conserved end residues are part of each CDR3. Fields, in order: V gene, clone size, D gene, J gene, CDR3 DNA, CDR3 protein. D genes are given only for firm matches. The size of a clone is reported for some rows only, either as once, few or many, or as a class for expanded clones.

>TRBV28|.|TRBD1|TRBJ1-2
TGTGCCAGCAGTTTGGTGGGGACAGGGAACGGCTACACCTTC
CASSLVGTGNGYTF
>TRBV5-1|.|TRBD1|TRBJ1-1
TGCGCCAGCAGCAGGGGACAGATGAACACTGAAGCTTTCTTT
CASSRGQMNTEAFF
>TRBV6-2/TRBV6-3|.|TRBD2|TRBJ2-3
TGTGCCAGCAGTTCCGGGGGACTAGCCGCGGAGACGCAGTATTTT
CASSSGGLAAETQYF
>TRBV5-1|.|.|TRBJ2-3
TGCGCCAGCAGCTTGAAAACCACAGATACGCAGTATTTT
CASSLKTTDTQYF
>TRBV7-9|.|TRBD1|TRBJ1-2
TGTGCCAGCAGCTTCACGGACAGGGGGCGTGGTGGCTACACCTTC
CASSFTDRGRGGYTF
>TRBV9|few|TRBD1|TRBJ2-7
TGTGCCAGCAGCGTAGCCGGGACAGGGGACTACGAGCAGTACTTC
CASSVAGTGDYEQYF
>TRBV7-9|.|.|TRBJ2-5
TGTGCCAGCAGGCCTCCCCGGGGGCCACAAGAGACCCAGTACTTC
CASRPPRGPQETQYF
>TRBV15|.|.|TRBJ1-2
TGTGCCACCAGCAGAGATCGAGGGGCTTGGGGCTATGGCTACACCTTC
CATSRDRGAWGYGYTF
>TRBV7-3|.|.|TRBJ1-1
TGTGCCAGCAGCTTAAGCAGGGTTGGGACTGAAGCTTTCTTT
CASSLSRVGTEAFF
>TRBV19|.|.|TRBJ2-3
TGTGCCAGTAGTATGACCGGAAATCCGAGCACAGATACGCAGTATTTT
CASSMTGNPSTDTQYF
>TRBV29-1|.|.|TRBJ1-1
TGCAGCGTTGTCACAGGTTCTGAAGCTTTCTTT
CSVVTGSEAFF
>TRBV10-1|.|.|TRBJ1-1
TGCGCCAGCAGCAGGGAGGTTTGGACTGAAGCTTTCTTT
CASSREVWTEAFF
>TRBV19|.|TRBD1|TRBJ1-2
TGTGCCAGTAGTGTGGGACAGCAAAACTATGGCTACACCTTC
CASSVGQQNYGYTF
>TRBV6-4|.|TRBD2|TRBJ2-3
TGTGCCAGCAGTGAGATCCCTAGCGGGGTAGATACGCAGTATTTT
CASSEIPSGVDTQYF
>TRBV7-2|.|.|TRBJ2-1
TGTGCCAGCAGTTCTAGAAGACCGGGTTTGCAGTTGATGAATGAGCAGTTCTTC
CASSSRRPGLQLMNEQFF
>TRBV7-9|.|TRBD2|TRBJ2-5
TGTGCCAGCAGCCCCCCCCTAGCGGGGGGGCCCTACCAAGAGACCCAGTACTTC
CASSPPLAGGPYQETQYF
>TRBV30|.|.|TRBJ1-1
TGTGCCTGGAGCGCCCCCACCCAGAACACTGAAGCTTTCTTT
CAWSAPTQNTEAFF
>TRBV5-1|.|TRBD1|TRBJ2-5
TGCGCCAGCAGCTTCGGACAGGGGGCCGAGACCCAGTACTTC
CASSFGQGAETQYF
>TRBV4-1|.|TRBD1|TRBJ1-4
TGCGCCAGCAGTCCTCCACAGGGGGCGGGTACTAATGAAAAACTGTTTTTT
CASSPPQGAGTNEKLFF
>TRBV6-1|once|.|TRBJ1-6
TGTGCCAGCAGTGAACAGGGGATTCGTTCACCCCTCCACTTT
CASSEQGIRSPLHF
>TRBV2|.|.|TRBJ2-5
TGTGCCAGCGAGGCGGAGACCCAGTACTTC
CASEAETQYF
>TRBV7-6|.|.|TRBJ2-1
TGTGCCAGCAGCTCTCCTGGGGGGCTTAACAATGAGCAGTTCTTC
CASSSPGGLNNEQFF
>TRBV24-1|.|.|TRBJ1-1
TGTGCCACCAAGGGGACGAACACTGAAGCTTTCTTT
CATKGTNTEAFF
>TRBV6-2/TRBV6-3|once|TRBD2|TRBJ2-3
TGTGCCAGCAGTTACTTTGCTAGCGGGAGCACAGATACGCAGTATTTT
CASSYFASGSTDTQYF
>TRBV18|.|TRBD1|TRBJ1-5
TGTGCCAGCTCACTAAACCGGGACAGGGTTTTTCAGCCCCAGCATTTT
CASSLNRDRVFQPQHF
>TRBV7-2|.|.|TRBJ2-2
TGTGCCAGCAGCTCAAGAGCAGGGGCCGGGGAGCTGTTTTTT
CASSSRAGAGELFF
>TRBV28|.|.|TRBJ2-5
TGTGCCAGCAGTTTAGCAACGGAGACCCAGTACTTC
CASSLATETQYF
>TRBV10-1|.|TRBD1|TRBJ2-5
TGCGCCAGCACCAGGTCAGGGGGCCCCCAAGAGACCCAGTACTTC
CASTRSGGPQETQYF
>TRBV2|.|TRBD1|TRBJ1-1
TGTGCCACCACCCCGGACAGGGGGATTACTGAAGCTTTCTTT
CATTPDRGITEAFF
>TRBV2|.|.|TRBJ2-3
TGTGCCAGCAGTGGAGCGCGGGCCGGCACAGATACGCAGTATTTT
CASSGARAGTDTQYF
>TRBV28|.|TRBD1|TRBJ1-6
TGTGCCAGCAGTTTTACAGGGGGAGCCAATTCACCCCTCCACTTT
CASSFTGGANSPLHF
>TRBV6-5|.|.|TRBJ1-5
TGTGCCAGCAATACAGCCCACTATAGCAATCAGCCCCAGCATTTT
CASNTAHYSNQPQHF
>TRBV7-6|.|.|TRBJ2-7
TGTGCCAGCAGCTTATCTCCAGGGCCCCTCTACGAGCAGTACTTC
CASSLSPGPLYEQYF
>TRBV6-6|.|TRBD1|TRBJ1-4
TGTGCCAGCAGCCAACAGGGGGCGGATAATGAAAAACTGTTTTTT
CASSQQGADNEKLFF
>TRBV3-1/TRBV3-2|.|TRBD2|TRBJ2-3
TGTGCCAGCCGGCTAGCGGGGACTGATACGCAGTATTTT
CASRLAGTDTQYF
>TRBV2|.|TRBD2|TRBJ2-3
TGTGCCAGCAGTTCTAGCGGGGGAAGGGATACGCAGTATTTT
CASSSSGGRDTQYF
>TRBV27|.|.|TRBJ1-5
TGTGCCAGCAGGTCCGGGGGGCGGGTGGGCAATCAGCCCCAGCATTTT
CASRSGGRVGNQPQHF
>TRBV11-1|.|.|TRBJ2-1
TGTGCCAGCAGCTTAGTTCAGGATGAGCAGTTCTTC
CASSLVQDEQFF
>TRBV27|.|.|TRBJ2-3
TGTGCCAGCAGTTCACTTGGGGGGCCTGCAGATACGCAGTATTTT
CASSSLGGPADTQYF